Each of the 6 T cell receptor beta chains below was sequenced from the same sample in a study of neurological immune-mediated disorders. TCRdb ran MiXCR on the 5' RACE reads and lists one entry per CDR3 protein. The table shows tens of thousands of distinct CDR3 sequences, with under 7.5% occurring only once. Source material: PBMCs. Receptor source: a woman between 40 and 50 years old in good health.

This clonotype has a count of ten or more. V usage is TRBV4-1 and J usage is TRBJ1-2; no clear D gene. The CDR3 consists of 14 residues. Deletions cut 0 bases from V and 1 base from J, with 6 bases between. Looked up from germline, CDR1 is MGHRA and CDR2 is YSYEKL. This chain's CDR3 is CASSQDWSNYGYTF. The CDR3 DNA reads TGCGCCAGCAGCCAAGATTGGAGTAACTATGGCTACACCTTC.

The sample holds many counts of this clonotype. This chain links TRBV7-9 with TRBJ2-7; possibly TRBD1 for D (5 bases). Germline V gene lookup returns CDR1 SEHNR and CDR2 FQNEAQ (reference sequence). This CDR3 is 14 amino acids long. The V end was cut by 1 base, the J end by 5 bases, with 12 bases between. The CDR3 DNA follows: TGTGCCAGCAGCTTAGACGGTAGGGGCCACGAGCAGTACTTC. Its protein is CASSLDGRGHEQYF.

This clonotype was counted many times. The CDR3: CASSLVAGNTGELFF. The CDR3 region has the DNA TGCGCCAGCAGCTTGGTCGCGGGGAACACCGGGGAGCTGTTTTTT. The genes are TRBV5-1 and TRBJ2-2; maybe TRBD2 (5 bases). The CDR3 runs 15 residues. Trimming took 0 bases from V and 1 from J, leaving 7 bases between them. From germline, CDR1 is SGHRS and CDR2 YFSETQ. Complete variable domain (other parts from reference TRBV5-1 and TRBJ2-2): KAGVTQTPRYLIKTRGQQVTLSCSPISGHRSVSWYQQTPGQGLQFLFEYFSETQRNKGNFPGRFSGRQFSNSRSEMNVSTLELGDSALYLCASSLVAGNTGELFFGEGSRLTVL.

This clonotype showed up many times. The chain is built from TRBV20-1 and TRBJ2-3; D gene unclear. CDR1 is DFQATT, CDR2 SNEGSKA, per germline (reference sequence). V was clipped by 5 bases and J by 4 bases, with 13 bases between them. The CDR3 extends over 13 amino acids. The CDR3 region has the DNA TGCAGTGCTCGCCCTGAAAAAGCAGATACGCAGTATTTT. Amino acids: CSARPEKADTQYF.

This clonotype has at least ten counts. V and J are TRBV6-6 and TRBJ2-1, with 10 bases matching TRBD2. With V trimmed by 6 bases and J by 2 bases, 10 bases remained unmatched. The CDR3 consists of 17 residues. The germline gives CDR1 MNHNY, CDR2 SVGAGI (reference sequence). CDR3 DNA sequence: TGTGCCAGCAGCCCCCGAGGAAGCGGGGGGGCCTACAATGAGCAGTTCTTC. Translated, it gives CASSPRGSGGAYNEQFF.

This clonotype was seen ten or more times. In DNA, the CDR3 is TGCGCCAGCAGCTTACGGGACAGGGGGTCTCTAGCCAAAAACATTCAGTACTTC. It encodes CASSLRDRGSLAKNIQYF. V usage is TRBV5-1 and J usage is TRBJ2-4, with TRBD1 matching over 11 bases. Trimming took 2 bases from V and 0 from J; bases not matched to a gene: 7. This CDR3 comprises 18 residues. Germline loops: CDR1 SGHRS, CDR2 YFSETQ.